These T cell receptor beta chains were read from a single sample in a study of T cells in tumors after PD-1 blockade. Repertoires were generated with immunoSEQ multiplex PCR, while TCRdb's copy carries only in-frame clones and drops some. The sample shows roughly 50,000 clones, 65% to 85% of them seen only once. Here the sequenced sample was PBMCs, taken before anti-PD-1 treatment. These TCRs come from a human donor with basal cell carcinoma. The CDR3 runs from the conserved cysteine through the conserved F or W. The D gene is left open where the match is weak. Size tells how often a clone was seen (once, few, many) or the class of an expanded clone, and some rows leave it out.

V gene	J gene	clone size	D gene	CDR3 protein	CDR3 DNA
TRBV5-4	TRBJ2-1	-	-	CASSLPTRGGEQFF	TGTGCCAGCAGCTTGCCCACAAGGGGGGGTGAGCAGTTCTTC
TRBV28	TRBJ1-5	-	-	CASSSTTDRQYSNQPQHF	TGTGCCAGCAGTTCGACCACCGACAGACAGTATAGCAATCAGCCCCAGCATTTT
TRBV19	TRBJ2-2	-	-	CASDPHGGVGGELFF	TGTGCCAGCGACCCTCACGGTGGGGTCGGCGGGGAGCTGTTTTTT
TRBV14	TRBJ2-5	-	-	CASSHPAGTSWPQYF	TGTGCCAGCAGCCACCCTGCCGGGACTTCGTGGCCCCAGTACTTC
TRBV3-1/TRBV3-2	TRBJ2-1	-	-	CASSDFTSSYNEQFF	TGTGCCAGCAGCGACTTTACTAGCTCCTACAATGAGCAGTTCTTC
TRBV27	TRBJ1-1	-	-	CASSLRGTNTEAFF	TGTGCCAGCAGTTTAAGAGGGACGAACACTGAAGCTTTCTTT
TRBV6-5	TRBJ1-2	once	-	CASRGGDRYGYTF	TGTGCCAGCAGGGGAGGGGATAGATATGGCTACACCTTC
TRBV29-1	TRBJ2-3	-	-	CSVVPPGKGKDTQYF	TGCAGCGTAGTGCCCCCGGGGAAGGGAAAGGATACGCAGTATTTT
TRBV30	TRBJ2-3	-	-	CAWSPRATDTQYF	TGTGCCTGGAGTCCCAGGGCCACAGATACGCAGTATTTT
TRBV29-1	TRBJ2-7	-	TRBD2	CSVGLAGAYEQYF	TGCAGCGTTGGGCTAGCGGGAGCCTACGAGCAGTACTTC
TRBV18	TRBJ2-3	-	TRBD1	CASSPRDRVDTQYF	TGTGCCAGCTCACCCCGCGACAGGGTGGATACGCAGTATTTT
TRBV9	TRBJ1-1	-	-	CASSVATGDALQAFF	TGTGCCAGCAGCGTAGCTACAGGCGACGCTCTACAGGCTTTCTTT
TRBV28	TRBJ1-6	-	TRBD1	CASSFPGQGMGNSPLHF	TGTGCCAGCAGTTTCCCCGGACAGGGGATGGGTAATTCACCCCTCCACTTT